The 20 T cell receptor beta chains given below trace back to one sample, sequenced in a study of technical replicates of blood from a handful of donors (TCRdb year 2017). The method behind the library was the immunoSEQ multiplex PCR assay. Not all clones reach the TCRdb copy of this immuneACCESS table, which keeps in-frame sequences only. Checked studies attribute under half of the gap to unresolved V genes and leave the rest unexplained. Within this sample are over 60,000 clones, with about nine tenths of them counted one time only. Around 4.9% of the sample is in the top ten clones. The source material was PBMCs. These receptors all come from a human donor in good health. Some clones in this sample may be carry-over from other donors' samples.

The chain employs TRBV5-1 and TRBJ2-7; D may be TRBD1 (5 bases). Germline loops: CDR1 SGHRS, CDR2 YFSETQ. V lost 1 base to trimming and J lost 0 bases, with 5 bases between them. The CDR3 has 13 amino acids. CDR3: CASSLTGSYEQYF. The CDR3 nucleotides are TGCGCCAGCAGCTTGACAGGCTCCTACGAGCAGTACTTC. Filled out from reference TRBV5-1 and TRBJ2-7, the complete variable domain reads KAGVTQTPRYLIKTRGQQVTLSCSPISGHRSVSWYQQTPGQGLQFLFEYFSETQRNKGNFPGRFSGRQFSNSRSEMNVSTLELGDSALYLCASSLTGSYEQYFGPGTRLTVT.

The V and J genes are TRBV7-9 and TRBJ1-1; D unclear. V was clipped by 5 bases and J by 0 bases, with 16 bases between them. Per the germline V gene, CDR1 is SEHNR and CDR2 is FQNEAQ (reference sequence). The CDR3 is 16 amino acids. CDR3 DNA sequence: TGTGCCAGCAGCGCGTCCCCCCCTAGCATGAACACTGAAGCTTTCTTT. It translates to CASSASPPSMNTEAFF.

The chain employs TRBV5-4 and TRBJ2-5, with TRBD1 matching 9 bases. V gave up 4 bases and J gave up 4 bases; unmatched junction bases: 8. Looked up from germline, CDR1 is SGHNT and CDR2 is YYREEE (reference sequence). The CDR3 contains 15 residues. This CDR3 is CASSGWDRVGETQYF. The CDR3 DNA is TGTGCCAGCAGCGGCTGGGACAGGGTAGGAGAGACCCAGTACTTC.

This clone was picked up a small number of times. This chain uses TRBV7-9 with TRBJ1-1; 9 bases fit TRBD1. The J segment lost 3 bases and the V segment lost 5 bases, leaving 10 bases of the junction unmatched. Germline values: CDR1 SEHNR, CDR2 FQNEAQ (reference sequence). The CDR3 spans 16 residues. DNA for the CDR3: TGTGCCAGCAGCGGAACAGGGGGCCCTAAAGACACTGAAGCTTTCTTT. Protein sequence: CASSGTGGPKDTEAFF.

CDR3 sequence reads: CASIPRTGNSYEQYF. CDR3 bases: TGTGCCAGCATCCCCCGGACAGGGAACTCCTACGAGCAGTACTTC. The V gene is TRBV6-1, the J gene TRBJ2-7; 8 bases fit TRBD1. CDR3 length: 15 residues. V lost 7 bases and J lost 0; bases outside the gene matches: 8. The germline gives CDR1 MNHNS, CDR2 SASEGT.

The chain links TRBV6-5 to TRBJ1-6, with D unclear. This CDR3 is 15 amino acids long. Trimming pared 0 bases from V and 6 bases from J, leaving 9 bases between. Germline CDR1 is MNHEY and CDR2 is SVGAGI. The CDR3 here is CASSYSFPVNSPLHF. Written as DNA, the CDR3 is TGTGCCAGCAGTTACTCGTTCCCAGTTAATTCACCCCTCCACTTT.

This chain uses TRBV6-6 with TRBJ1-1, with 9 bases aligning to TRBD1. The V segment lost 5 bases and the J segment 7 bases; nucleotides outside the gene matches: 5. The CDR3 has 13 amino acids. Germline values: CDR1 MNHNY, CDR2 SVGAGI (reference sequence). DNA for the CDR3: TGTGCCAGCAGTCGGGACAGGGAATTTGAAGCTTTCTTT. Residues: CASSRDREFEAFF.

V usage is TRBV6-4 and J usage is TRBJ2-3; a possible D gene is TRBD1 (5 bases). The CDR3 loop spans 16 amino acids. V dropped 3 bases and J dropped 0 bases, with 13 bases sitting between them. The germline V gene encodes CDR1 MRHNA and CDR2 SNTAGT. CDR3 residues: CASSEMWGRSTDTQYF. For the CDR3, the DNA is TGTGCCAGCAGTGAAATGTGGGGCCGGAGCACAGATACGCAGTATTTT.

This chain uses TRBV10-3 with TRBJ2-1, with a possible D match to TRBD2 (6 bases). Per germline, CDR1 ENHRY and CDR2 SYGVKD. This CDR3 spans 14 amino acids. Trimming pared 2 bases from V and 7 bases from J, leaving 12 bases between. DNA for the CDR3: TGTGCCATCAGTGAGAGAACGGGAGAAAATGAGCAGTTCTTC. It yields the protein CAISERTGENEQFF.

The V gene is TRBV7-9, the J gene TRBJ2-5; 8 bases fit TRBD2. CDR1 is SEHNR and CDR2 is FQNEAQ in the germline V gene (reference sequence). V dropped 7 bases and J dropped 4; count of bases not matched to a gene: 11. The CDR3 length is 15 residues. CDR3 DNA: TGTGCCAGCACCCGGGGGGGGCCGGGGTCAGAGACCCAGTACTTC. It specifies CASTRGGPGSETQYF.

The chain links TRBV18 to TRBJ1-6; 8 bases are shared with TRBD1. The V and J ends lost 0 bases and 7 bases, in that order; junction bases with no gene match: 5. The CDR3 is made up of 16 amino acids. Germline V CDR1 and CDR2: KGHSH, LQKENI. The CDR3 reads CASSPPRGTGNSPLHF. The DNA for the CDR3 is TGTGCCAGCTCACCACCTCGGGGGACAGGCAATTCACCCCTCCACTTT.

The V gene is TRBV6-6, the J gene TRBJ2-7; 9 bases fit TRBD2. Losses at the gene ends were 6 bases for V and 2 bases for J; bases not matched to a gene: 8. Germline V lookup: CDR1 MNHNY, CDR2 SVGAGI (reference sequence). This CDR3 spans 15 amino acids. CDR3 residues: CASRREREVPYEQYF. CDR3 nucleotide sequence: TGTGCCAGCAGACGCGAGCGGGAGGTGCCCTACGAGCAGTACTTC.

V is TRBV30 and J is TRBJ1-1; TRBD1 might be the D (6 bases). V lost 5 bases and J lost 4, with 23 bases in between. Germline CDR1 and CDR2: GTSNPN and SVGIG (reference sequence). This CDR3 spans 16 amino acids. Here the CDR3 DNA reads TGTGCCTGGGAACGGGGGGGCTCTGGTTGGGGCACTGAAGCTTTCTTT. This codes for CAWERGGSGWGTEAFF.

J is TRBJ2-7 and V is TRBV19, with 8 nucleotides matching TRBD2. Germline CDR1 reads LNHDA; CDR2 reads SQIVND (reference sequence). V shed 3 bases, J shed 2 bases, and the junction held 3 bases outside the gene matches. This CDR3 has 14 residues. CDR3 sequence: CASSMPGLAYEQYF. DNA for the CDR3: TGTGCCAGTAGTATGCCGGGACTAGCCTACGAGCAGTACTTC.

In DNA form, the CDR3 reads TGTGCCAGCACGGGACTAGCGGGGTCGTCAACCTACAATGAGCAGTTCTTC. Protein: CASTGLAGSSTYNEQFF. This chain joins TRBV28 and TRBJ2-1; 13 positions match TRBD2. The CDR3 totals 17 residues. With 7 bases clipped from V and 2 bases from J, the junction kept 8 bases outside the gene matches. Germline V gene lookup returns CDR1 MDHEN and CDR2 SYDVKM. Together with reference TRBV28 and TRBJ2-1, the CDR3 gives the full variable domain: DVKVTQSSRYLVKRTGEKVFLECVQDMDHENMFWYRQDPGLGLRLIYFSYDVKMKEKGDIPEGYSVSREKKERFSLILESASTNQTSMYLCASTGLAGSSTYNEQFFGPGTRLTVL.

This sequence joins TRBV27 and TRBJ1-1, with D perhaps TRBD1 (5 bases). Germline V CDR1 and CDR2: MNHEY, SMNVEV (reference sequence). The CDR3 spans 17 residues. V lost 0 bases to trimming and J lost 0 bases, with 14 bases between them. DNA of the CDR3: TGTGCCAGCAGTTTATCCAGGGTAAGGTTAATGAACACTGAAGCTTTCTTT. Amino acids: CASSLSRVRLMNTEAFF.

The genes are TRBV18 and TRBJ1-5; D is ambiguous. This CDR3 spans 17 amino acids. Deletions cut 0 bases from V and 3 bases from J, with 15 bases between. The V gene's germline CDR1 is KGHSH and CDR2 LQKENI. CDR3 in amino acids: CASSPPGARESNQPQHF. DNA of the CDR3: TGTGCCAGCTCACCACCTGGAGCCCGAGAGTCCAATCAGCCCCAGCATTTT.

The chain has TRBV19 and TRBJ2-5, with 11 bases identical to TRBD2. CDR1 is LNHDA and CDR2 is SQIVND in the germline V gene (reference sequence). The V gene end was trimmed by 5 bases and the J gene end by 4 bases; junction bases not matched to a gene: 6. The CDR3 is made up of 15 amino acids. CDR3 loop: CASSLRLAGRETQYF. CDR3 bases: TGTGCCAGTAGTCTACGACTAGCGGGAAGAGAGACCCAGTACTTC. Together with reference TRBV19 and TRBJ2-5, the CDR3 gives the full variable domain: DGGITQSPKYLFRKEGQNVTLSCEQNLNHDAMYWYRQDPGQGLRLIYYSQIVNDFQKGDIAEGYSVSREKKESFPLTVTSAQKNPTAFYLCASSLRLAGRETQYFGPGTRLLVL.

The rearrangement joins TRBV10-3 to TRBJ1-1; D is ambiguous. Germline-derived CDR1 and CDR2 are ENHRY and SYGVKD. V lost 4 bases and J lost 1, with 7 bases in between. CDR3 length: 13 residues. This CDR3 reads CAISGQENTEAFF. DNA for the CDR3: TGTGCCATCAGTGGGCAGGAGAACACTGAAGCTTTCTTT.

The DNA of the CDR3 is TGTGCCTGGGACAGGGGAGGGGCTGAAGCTTTCTTT. Translated, it gives CAWDRGGAEAFF. This chain connects TRBV30 to TRBJ1-1, with 8 nucleotides matching TRBD1. Germline CDR1 and CDR2: GTSNPN and SVGIG (reference sequence). The V segment lost 5 bases and the J segment 6 bases; nucleotides outside the gene matches: 5. The CDR3 length is 12 residues. The variable domain in full, with the rest retrieved from reference TRBV30 and TRBJ1-1, is SQTIHQWPATLVQPVGSPLSLECTVEGTSNPNLYWYRQAAGRGLQLLFYSVGIGQISSEVPQNLSASRPQDRQFILSSKKLLLSDSGFYLCAWDRGGAEAFFGQGTRLTVV.